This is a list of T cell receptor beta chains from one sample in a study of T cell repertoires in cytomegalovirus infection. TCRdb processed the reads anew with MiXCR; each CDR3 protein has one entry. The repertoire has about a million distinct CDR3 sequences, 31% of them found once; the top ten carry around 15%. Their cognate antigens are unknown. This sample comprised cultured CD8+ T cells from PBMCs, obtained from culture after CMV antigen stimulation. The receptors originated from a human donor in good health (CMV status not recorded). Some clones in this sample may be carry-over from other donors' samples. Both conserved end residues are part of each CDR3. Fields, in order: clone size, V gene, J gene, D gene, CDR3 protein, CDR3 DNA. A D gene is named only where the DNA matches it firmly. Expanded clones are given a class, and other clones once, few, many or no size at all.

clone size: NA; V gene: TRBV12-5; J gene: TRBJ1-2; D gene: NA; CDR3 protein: CASGPGEEANYGYTF; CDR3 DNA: TGTGCTAGTGGTCCTGGGGAAGAAGCTAACTATGGCTACACCTTC
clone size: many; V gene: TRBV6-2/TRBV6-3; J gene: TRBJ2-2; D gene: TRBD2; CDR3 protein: CASKRGLNTGELFF; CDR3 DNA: TGTGCCAGCAAGCGGGGCCTTAACACCGGGGAGCTGTTTTTT
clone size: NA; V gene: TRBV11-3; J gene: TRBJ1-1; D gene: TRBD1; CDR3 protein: CASSAGGRFEAFF; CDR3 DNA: TGTGCCAGCAGCGCAGGGGGACGATTTGAAGCTTTCTTT
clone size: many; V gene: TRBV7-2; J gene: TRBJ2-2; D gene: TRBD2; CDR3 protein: CASASGLAGGRTGELFF; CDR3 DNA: TGTGCCAGCGCCTCGGGACTAGCGGGGGGGCGAACCGGGGAGCTGTTTTTT
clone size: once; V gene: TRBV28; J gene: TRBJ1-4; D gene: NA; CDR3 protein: CASSFYEGGEKLFF; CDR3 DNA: TGTGCCAGCAGTTTCTATGAGGGAGGTGAAAAACTGTTTTTT
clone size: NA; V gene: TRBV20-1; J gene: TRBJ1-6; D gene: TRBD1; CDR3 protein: CSARDRDSSYNSPLHF; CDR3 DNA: TGCAGTGCTAGAGATCGGGACAGCTCCTATAATTCACCCCTCCACTTT
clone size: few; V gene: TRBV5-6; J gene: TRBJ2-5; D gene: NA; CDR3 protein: CASSLRPGLSVSETQYF; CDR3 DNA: TGTGCCAGCAGCTTAAGGCCGGGACTCTCGGTTTCAGAGACCCAGTACTTC
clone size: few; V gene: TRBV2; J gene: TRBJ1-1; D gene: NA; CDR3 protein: CASSEYPTGLAFF; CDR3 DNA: TGTGCCAGCAGTGAATACCCAACTGGGTTAGCTTTCTTT
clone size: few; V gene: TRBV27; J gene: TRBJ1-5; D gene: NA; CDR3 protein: CASSWLGFNQPQHF; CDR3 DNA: TGTGCCAGCAGTTGGCTAGGGTTTAATCAGCCCCAGCATTTT
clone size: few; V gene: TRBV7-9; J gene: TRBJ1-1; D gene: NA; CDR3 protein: CASSLAGGGSEAFF; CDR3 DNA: TGTGCCAGCAGCTTAGCCGGGGGAGGGTCAGAAGCTTTCTTT
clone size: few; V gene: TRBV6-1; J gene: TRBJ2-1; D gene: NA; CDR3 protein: CASSPHITEQFF; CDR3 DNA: TGTGCCAGCAGTCCCCATATTACTGAGCAGTTCTTC
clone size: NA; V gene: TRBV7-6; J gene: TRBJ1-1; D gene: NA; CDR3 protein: CASSLAIDREAFF; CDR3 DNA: TGTGCCAGCAGCTTAGCGATAGACAGGGAAGCTTTCTTT
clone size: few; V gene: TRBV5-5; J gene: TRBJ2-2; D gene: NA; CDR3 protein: CASSLEPTNTGELFF; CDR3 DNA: TGTGCCAGCAGCTTGGAACCTACAAACACCGGGGAGCTGTTTTTT
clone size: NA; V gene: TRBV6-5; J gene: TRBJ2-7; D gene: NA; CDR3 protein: CASSYSGVEQYF; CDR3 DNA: TGTGCCAGCAGTTACTCAGGGGTAGAGCAGTACTTC
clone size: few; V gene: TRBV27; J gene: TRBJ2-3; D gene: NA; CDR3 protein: CASRPEPYGFGAQYF; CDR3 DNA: TGTGCCAGCAGGCCTGAGCCCTATGGATTTGGTGCGCAGTATTTT
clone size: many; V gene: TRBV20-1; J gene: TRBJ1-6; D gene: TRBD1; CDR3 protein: CSARDLDGSGGDYNSPLHF; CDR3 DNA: TGCAGTGCTAGAGATCTGGACGGGTCAGGGGGTGACTATAATTCACCCCTCCACTTT
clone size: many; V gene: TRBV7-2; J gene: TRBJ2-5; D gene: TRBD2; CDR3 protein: CASSSRPGTSGETQYF; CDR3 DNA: TGTGCCAGCAGCTCCCGTCCCGGGACTAGCGGAGAGACCCAGTACTTC
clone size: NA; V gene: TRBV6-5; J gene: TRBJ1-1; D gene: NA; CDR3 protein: CASSYRTPVTEAFF; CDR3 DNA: TGTGCCAGCAGTTACCGGACACCCGTCACTGAAGCTTTCTTT
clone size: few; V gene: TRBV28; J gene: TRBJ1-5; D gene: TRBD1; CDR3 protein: CASTEVGDRADQPQHF; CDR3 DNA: TGTGCCAGCACGGAGGTGGGGGACAGGGCCGATCAGCCCCAGCATTTT
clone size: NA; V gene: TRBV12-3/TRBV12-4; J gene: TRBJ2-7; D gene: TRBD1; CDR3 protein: CANSPGTGHYEQYF; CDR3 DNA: TGTGCCAACAGTCCTGGGACAGGGCACTACGAGCAGTACTTC
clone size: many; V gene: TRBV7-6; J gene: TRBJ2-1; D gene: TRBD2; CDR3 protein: CASSLRGAGAAGEQFF; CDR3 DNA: TGTGCCAGCAGCTTAAGGGGAGCGGGGGCCGCCGGTGAGCAGTTCTTC
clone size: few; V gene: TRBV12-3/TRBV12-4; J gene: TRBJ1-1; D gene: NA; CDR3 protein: CASSKGGARTEAFF; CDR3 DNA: TGTGCCAGCAGTAAGGGGGGGGCTCGCACTGAAGCTTTCTTT
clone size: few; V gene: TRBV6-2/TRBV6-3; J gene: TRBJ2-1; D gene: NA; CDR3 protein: CASSYGGGSEQFF; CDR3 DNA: TGTGCCAGCAGTTACGGAGGGGGCTCTGAGCAGTTCTTC
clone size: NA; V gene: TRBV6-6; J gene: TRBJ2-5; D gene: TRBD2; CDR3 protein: CASRSGKETQYF; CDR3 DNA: TGTGCCAGCAGAAGCGGGAAAGAGACCCAGTACTTC
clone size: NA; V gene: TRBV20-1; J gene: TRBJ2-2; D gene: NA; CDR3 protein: CSARLLQGYTGELFF; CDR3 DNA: TGCAGTGCCCGGCTTCTCCAGGGGTACACCGGGGAGCTGTTTTTT
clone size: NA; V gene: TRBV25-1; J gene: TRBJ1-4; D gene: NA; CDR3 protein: CASSPGAGVEKLFF; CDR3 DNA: TGTGCCAGCAGTCCCGGGGCGGGGGTCGAAAAACTGTTTTTT
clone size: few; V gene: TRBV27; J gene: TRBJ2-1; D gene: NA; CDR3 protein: CASRLSNEEFF; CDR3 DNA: TGTGCCAGCCGCCTATCAAATGAGGAGTTCTTC
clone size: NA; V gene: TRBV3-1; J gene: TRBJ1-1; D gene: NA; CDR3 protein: CASSHNRDGGAFF; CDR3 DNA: TGTGCCAGCAGTCATAACAGGGACGGGGGAGCTTTCTTT
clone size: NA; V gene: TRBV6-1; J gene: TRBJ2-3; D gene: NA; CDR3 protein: CASSEAFLADTQYF; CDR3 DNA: TGTGCCAGCAGTGAGGCTTTTCTGGCAGATACGCAGTATTTT
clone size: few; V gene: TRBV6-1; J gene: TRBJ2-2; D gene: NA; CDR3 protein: CASSERATGELFF; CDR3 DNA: TGTGCCAGCAGTGAGAGGGCCACCGGGGAGCTGTTTTTT
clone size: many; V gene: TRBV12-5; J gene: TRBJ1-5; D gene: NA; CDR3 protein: CASGLEGPKVSNQPQHF; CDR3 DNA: TGTGCTAGTGGTTTGGAGGGTCCGAAGGTCAGCAATCAGCCCCAGCATTTT
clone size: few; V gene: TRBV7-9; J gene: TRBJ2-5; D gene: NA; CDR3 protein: CASSPRQTQETQYF; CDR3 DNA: TGTGCCAGCAGCCCCCGACAGACCCAAGAGACCCAGTACTTC
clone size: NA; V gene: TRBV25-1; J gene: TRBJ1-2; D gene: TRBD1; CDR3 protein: CASSEPRRDRREGYTF; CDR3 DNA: TGTGCCAGCAGTGAACCCCGACGGGACAGGCGGGAGGGCTACACCTTC
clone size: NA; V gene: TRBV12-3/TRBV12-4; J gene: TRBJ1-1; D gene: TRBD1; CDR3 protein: CASSEGQLIEAFF; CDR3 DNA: TGTGCCAGCAGTGAGGGACAGCTGATAGAAGCTTTCTTT
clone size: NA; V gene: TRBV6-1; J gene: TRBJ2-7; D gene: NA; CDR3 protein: CASSATQGRRYEQYF; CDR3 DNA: TGTGCCAGCAGTGCCACGCAGGGCCGGAGATACGAGCAGTACTTC
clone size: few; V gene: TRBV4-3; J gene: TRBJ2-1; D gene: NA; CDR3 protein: CASSQDKWNANEQFF; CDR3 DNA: TGCGCCAGCAGCCAGGATAAGTGGAATGCCAATGAGCAGTTCTTC
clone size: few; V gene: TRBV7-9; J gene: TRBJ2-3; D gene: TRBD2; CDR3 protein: CASSLWTSEDTQYF; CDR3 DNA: TGTGCCAGCAGCTTGTGGACTAGCGAAGATACGCAGTATTTT
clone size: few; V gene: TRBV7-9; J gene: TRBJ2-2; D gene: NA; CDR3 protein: CATFELDGELFF; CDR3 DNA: TGTGCCACCTTCGAGTTGGACGGGGAGCTGTTTTTT
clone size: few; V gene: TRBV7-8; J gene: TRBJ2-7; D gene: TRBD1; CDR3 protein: CASSAVQGVSSYEQYF; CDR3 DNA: TGTGCCAGCAGTGCAGTGCAGGGGGTCAGCTCCTACGAGCAGTACTTC
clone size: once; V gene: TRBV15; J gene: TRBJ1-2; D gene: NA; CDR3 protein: CATSTRDITTGFGYTF; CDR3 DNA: TGTGCCACCAGCACACGGGACATTACTACAGGTTTTGGCTACACCTTC
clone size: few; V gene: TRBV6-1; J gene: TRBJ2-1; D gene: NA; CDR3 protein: CAVSSGESSYNEQFF; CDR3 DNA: TGTGCCGTCTCCTCCGGGGAGAGCTCCTACAATGAGCAGTTCTTC
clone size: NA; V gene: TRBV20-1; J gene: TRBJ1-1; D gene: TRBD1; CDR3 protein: CSARGQGEVFAEAFF; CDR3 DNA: TGCAGTGCTAGAGGGCAGGGGGAAGTATTTGCTGAAGCTTTCTTT
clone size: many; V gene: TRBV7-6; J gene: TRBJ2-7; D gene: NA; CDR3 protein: CASRATDGGRSYEQYF; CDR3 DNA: TGTGCCAGCAGAGCGACGGATGGGGGACGTTCCTACGAGCAGTACTTC
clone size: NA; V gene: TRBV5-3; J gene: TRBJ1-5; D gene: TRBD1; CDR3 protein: CARSLWGGFVTGMSIQPQHF; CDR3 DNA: TGTGCCAGAAGCTTGTGGGGTGGGTTTGTGACAGGGATGTCTATTCAGCCCCAGCATTTT
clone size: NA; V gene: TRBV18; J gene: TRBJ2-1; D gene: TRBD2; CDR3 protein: CASSPGTSVHNEQFF; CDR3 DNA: TGTGCCAGCTCACCAGGGACTAGCGTCCACAATGAGCAGTTCTTC
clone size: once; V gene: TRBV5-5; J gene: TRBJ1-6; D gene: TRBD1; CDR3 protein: CAGSDWTGSGSPLHF; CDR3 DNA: TGTGCCGGCAGCGATTGGACAGGGTCAGGATCACCCCTCCACTTT
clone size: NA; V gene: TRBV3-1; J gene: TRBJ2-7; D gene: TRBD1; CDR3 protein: CASSRDRVLYEQYF; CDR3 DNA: TGTGCCAGCAGCCGTGACAGGGTCCTCTACGAGCAGTACTTC
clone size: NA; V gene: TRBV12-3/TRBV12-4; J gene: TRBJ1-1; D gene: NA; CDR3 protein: CASSLGDSFGTEAFF; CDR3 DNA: TGTGCCAGCAGTTTGGGGGATAGCTTCGGCACTGAAGCTTTCTTT
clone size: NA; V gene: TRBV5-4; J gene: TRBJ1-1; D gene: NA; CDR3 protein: CASSLVPSKTAAEAFF; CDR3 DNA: TGTGCCAGCAGCTTGGTCCCGTCGAAGACCGCCGCTGAAGCTTTCTTT
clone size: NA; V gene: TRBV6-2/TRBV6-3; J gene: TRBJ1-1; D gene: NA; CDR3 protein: CASSYQLGLNTEAFF; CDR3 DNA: TGTGCCAGCAGTTACCAGCTGGGCCTGAACACTGAAGCTTTCTTT
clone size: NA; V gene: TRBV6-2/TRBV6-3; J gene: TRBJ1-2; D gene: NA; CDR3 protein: CASSPAWDIVDYGYTF; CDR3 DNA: TGTGCCAGCAGCCCCGCATGGGACATCGTCGACTATGGCTACACCTTC